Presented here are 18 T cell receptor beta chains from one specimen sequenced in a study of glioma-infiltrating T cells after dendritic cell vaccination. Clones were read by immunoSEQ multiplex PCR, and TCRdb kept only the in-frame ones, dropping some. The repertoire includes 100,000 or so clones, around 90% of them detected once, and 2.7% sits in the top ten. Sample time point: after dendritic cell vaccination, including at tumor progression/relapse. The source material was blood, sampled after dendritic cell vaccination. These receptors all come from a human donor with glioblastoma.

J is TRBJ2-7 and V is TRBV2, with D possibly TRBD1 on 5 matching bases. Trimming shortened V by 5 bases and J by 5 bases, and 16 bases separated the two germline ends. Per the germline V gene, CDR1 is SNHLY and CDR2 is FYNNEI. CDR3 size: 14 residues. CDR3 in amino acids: CASSFSMTVNEQYF. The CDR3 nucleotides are TGTGCCAGCAGTTTTTCGATGACAGTCAACGAGCAGTACTTC.

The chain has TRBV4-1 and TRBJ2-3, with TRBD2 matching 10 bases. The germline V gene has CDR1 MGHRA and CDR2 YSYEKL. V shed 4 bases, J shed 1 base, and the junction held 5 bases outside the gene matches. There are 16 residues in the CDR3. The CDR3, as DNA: TGCGCCAGCAGCCTCCAAGGGACTAGCGGCACAGATACGCAGTATTTT. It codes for CASSLQGTSGTDTQYF.

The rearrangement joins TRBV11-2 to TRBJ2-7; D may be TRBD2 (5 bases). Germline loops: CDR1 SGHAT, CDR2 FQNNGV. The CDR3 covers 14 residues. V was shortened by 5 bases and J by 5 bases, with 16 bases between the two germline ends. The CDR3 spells CASSRSPGFDEQYF. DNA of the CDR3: TGTGCCAGCAGCCGCTCGCCGGGGTTCGACGAGCAGTACTTC.

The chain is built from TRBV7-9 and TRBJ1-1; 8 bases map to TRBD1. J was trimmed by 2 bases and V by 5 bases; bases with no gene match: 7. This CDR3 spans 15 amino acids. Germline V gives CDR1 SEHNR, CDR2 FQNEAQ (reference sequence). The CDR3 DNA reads TGTGCCAGCAGCATGAACAGGGGGAGAAACACTGAAGCTTTCTTT. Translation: CASSMNRGRNTEAFF.

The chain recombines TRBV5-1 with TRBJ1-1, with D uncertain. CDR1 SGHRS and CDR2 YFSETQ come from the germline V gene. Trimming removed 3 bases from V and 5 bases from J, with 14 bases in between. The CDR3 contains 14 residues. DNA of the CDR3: TGCGCCAGCAGCTGGAGGGAGTCTAGGACTGAAGCTTTCTTT. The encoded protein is CASSWRESRTEAFF.

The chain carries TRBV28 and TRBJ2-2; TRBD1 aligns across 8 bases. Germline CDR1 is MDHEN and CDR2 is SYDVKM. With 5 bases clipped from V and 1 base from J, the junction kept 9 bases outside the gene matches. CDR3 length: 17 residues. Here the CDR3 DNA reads TGTGCCAGCAGTCTTACATCCGGGACAGGGAACACCGGGGAGCTGTTTTTT. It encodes CASSLTSGTGNTGELFF.

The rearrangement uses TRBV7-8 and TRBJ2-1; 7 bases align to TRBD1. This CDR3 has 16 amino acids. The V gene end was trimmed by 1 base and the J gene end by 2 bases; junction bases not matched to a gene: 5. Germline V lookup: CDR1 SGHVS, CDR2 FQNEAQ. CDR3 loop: CASSLEDRVPYNEQFF. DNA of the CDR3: TGTGCCAGCAGCTTAGAAGACAGGGTGCCCTACAATGAGCAGTTCTTC.

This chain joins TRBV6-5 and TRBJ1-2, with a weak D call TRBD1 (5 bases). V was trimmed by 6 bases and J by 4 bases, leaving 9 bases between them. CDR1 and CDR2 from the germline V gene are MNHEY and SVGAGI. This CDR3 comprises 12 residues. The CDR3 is CASSRVGYGYTF. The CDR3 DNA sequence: TGTGCCAGCAGCAGGGTGGGCTATGGCTACACCTTC.

The CDR3 here is CAISAQGNTEAFF. CDR3 DNA sequence: TGTGCCATCAGTGCCCAGGGGAACACTGAAGCTTTCTTT. This chain connects TRBV10-3 to TRBJ1-1; tentatively, D is TRBD1 (5 bases). Germline V gene lookup returns CDR1 ENHRY and CDR2 SYGVKD. V lost 4 bases, J lost 1 base, and 7 bases lay in between. The CDR3 is made up of 13 amino acids.

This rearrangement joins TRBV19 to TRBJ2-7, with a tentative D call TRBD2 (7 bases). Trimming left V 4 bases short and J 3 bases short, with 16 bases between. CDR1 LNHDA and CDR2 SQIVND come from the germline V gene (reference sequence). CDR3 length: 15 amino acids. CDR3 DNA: TGTGCCAGTAGTACCCAAAGCGGGACAAACTACGAGCAGTACTTC. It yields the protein CASSTQSGTNYEQYF.

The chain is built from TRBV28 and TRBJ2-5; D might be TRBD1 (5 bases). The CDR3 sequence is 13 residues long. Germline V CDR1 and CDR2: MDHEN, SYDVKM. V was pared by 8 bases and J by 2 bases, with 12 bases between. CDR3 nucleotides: TGTGCCAGCGGCCCAAGACAGCAAGAGACCCAGTACTTC. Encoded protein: CASGPRQQETQYF.

The CDR3 reads CASPSGREETQYF. CDR3 sequence (DNA): TGTGCCAGCCCTAGCGGGAGGGAAGAGACCCAGTACTTC. The chain employs TRBV28 and TRBJ2-5, with 12 bases matching TRBD2. Germline V gene data show CDR1 as MDHEN and CDR2 as SYDVKM. J was trimmed by 3 bases and V by 8 bases; bases with no gene match: 1. This CDR3 has 13 residues.

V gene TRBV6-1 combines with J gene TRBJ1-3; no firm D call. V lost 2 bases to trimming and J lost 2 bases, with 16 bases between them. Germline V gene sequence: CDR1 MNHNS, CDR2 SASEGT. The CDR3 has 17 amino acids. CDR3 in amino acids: CASSETVAGGPGNTIYF. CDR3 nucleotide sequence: TGTGCCAGCAGTGAAACGGTGGCAGGTGGGCCTGGAAACACCATATATTTT.

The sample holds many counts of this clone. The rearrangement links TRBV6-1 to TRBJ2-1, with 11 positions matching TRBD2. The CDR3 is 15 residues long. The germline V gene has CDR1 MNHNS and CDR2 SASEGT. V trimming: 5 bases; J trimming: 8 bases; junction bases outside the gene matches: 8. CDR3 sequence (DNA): TGTGCCAGCAGTTCGATAGCGGGGGGGCCAGATGAGCAGTTCTTC. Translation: CASSSIAGGPDEQFF.

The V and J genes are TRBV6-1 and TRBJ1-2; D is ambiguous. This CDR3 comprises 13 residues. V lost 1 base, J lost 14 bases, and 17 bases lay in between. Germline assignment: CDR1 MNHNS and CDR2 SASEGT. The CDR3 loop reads CASSEGTGIYWTF. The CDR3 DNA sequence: TGTGCCAGCAGTGAAGGGACCGGGATTTATTGGACCTTC.

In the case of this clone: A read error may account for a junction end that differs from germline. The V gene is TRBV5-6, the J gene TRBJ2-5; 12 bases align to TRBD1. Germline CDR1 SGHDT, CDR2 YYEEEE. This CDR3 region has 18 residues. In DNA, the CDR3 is TGTGCCAGCAGTTTGGGACAGGGGGCCCTTTCCTACCAAGAGACCCAGTACTTC. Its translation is CASSLGQGALSYQETQYF.

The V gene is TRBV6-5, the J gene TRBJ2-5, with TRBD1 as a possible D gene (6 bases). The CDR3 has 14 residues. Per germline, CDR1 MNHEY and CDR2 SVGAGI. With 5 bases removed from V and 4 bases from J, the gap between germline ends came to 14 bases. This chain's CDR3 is CASSTTDRAETQYF. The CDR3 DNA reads TGTGCCAGCAGTACTACGGACAGAGCAGAGACCCAGTACTTC.

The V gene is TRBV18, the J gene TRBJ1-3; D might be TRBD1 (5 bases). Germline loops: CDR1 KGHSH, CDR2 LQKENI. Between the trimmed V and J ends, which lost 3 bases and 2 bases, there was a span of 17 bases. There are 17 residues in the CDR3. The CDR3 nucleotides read TGTGCCAGCTCACCTACGTCGGTATGGGGCACTGGAAACACCATATATTTT. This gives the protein CASSPTSVWGTGNTIYF.